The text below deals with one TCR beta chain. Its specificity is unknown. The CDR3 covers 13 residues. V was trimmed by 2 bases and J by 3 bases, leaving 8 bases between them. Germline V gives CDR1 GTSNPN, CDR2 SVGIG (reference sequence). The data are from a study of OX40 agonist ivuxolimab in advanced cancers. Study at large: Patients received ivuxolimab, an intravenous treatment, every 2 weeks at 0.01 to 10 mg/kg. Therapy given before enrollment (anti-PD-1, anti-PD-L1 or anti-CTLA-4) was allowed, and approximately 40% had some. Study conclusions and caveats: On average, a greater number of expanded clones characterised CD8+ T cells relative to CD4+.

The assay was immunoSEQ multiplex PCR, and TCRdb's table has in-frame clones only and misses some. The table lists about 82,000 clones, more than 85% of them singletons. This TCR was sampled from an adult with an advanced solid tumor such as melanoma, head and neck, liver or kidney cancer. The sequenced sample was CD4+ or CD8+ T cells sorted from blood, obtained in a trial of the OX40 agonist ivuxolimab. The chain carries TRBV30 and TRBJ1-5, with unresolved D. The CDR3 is CAWSRDTNQPQHF. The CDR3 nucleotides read TGTGCCTGGAGTCGAGACACCAATCAGCCCCAGCATTTT.